The 21 T cell receptor beta chains in this list originate from one sample, sequenced in a study of blood T cells in healthy people across ages. Together with a sample-barcoded 5' primer, a J-beta primer mix was included in a second PCR lasting about 6 to 12 cycles. TCRdb re-analysed the 5' RACE reads in MiXCR, keeping a single row per CDR3 protein. The profile shows 700,000 to 900,000 distinct CDR3 sequences, about 53% of them singletons. The sample was blood. Every receptor here comes from a man older than 75 in good health.

The J gene is TRBJ2-3, the V gene TRBV29-1, with 9 bases lining up with TRBD2. V lost 7 bases, J lost 14 bases, and 16 bases stayed unmatched. This CDR3 is 13 amino acids long. The germline V gene has CDR1 SQVTM and CDR2 ANQGSEA. The CDR3 loop is CSAVAGGHRDAYF. CDR3 in DNA: TGCAGCGCGGTCGCGGGAGGGCACAGAGACGCGTATTTT.

This chain connects TRBV20-1 to TRBJ1-4; possible D gene TRBD1, 6 bases. The CDR3 is 15 amino acids. Germline CDR1 and CDR2: DFQATT and SNEGSKA (reference sequence). The V end lost 1 base, the J end lost 8 bases, and 17 bases lay between the germline ends. The CDR3 protein is CSARGTLGHSEKLFF. The CDR3 DNA reads TGCAGTGCTAGAGGGACGCTGGGACATAGCGAAAAACTGTTTTTT.

The CDR3 DNA reads as TGTGCCAGCAGCGCCCGCGGAACAATCTCCTATAATTCACCCCTCCACTTT. The encoded protein is CASSARGTISYNSPLHF. The rearrangement uses TRBV7-2 and TRBJ1-6; D ambiguous. CDR1 and CDR2 from the germline V gene are SGHTA and FQGNSA. The V end was cut by 5 bases, the J end by 0 bases, with 14 bases between. This CDR3 has 17 residues.

This clonotype was observed a handful of times. J is TRBJ2-3 and V is TRBV28, with 11 positions matching TRBD2. The length of the CDR3 is 16 residues. Germline CDR1 MDHEN, CDR2 SYDVKM. V was pared by 4 bases and J by 2 bases, with 5 bases of the junction left unmatched. The CDR3, as DNA: TGTGCCAGCAGTTCTCCGGGACTAGCGGACACAGATACGCAGTATTTT. Its translation is CASSSPGLADTDTQYF.

The V gene is TRBV5-1, the J gene TRBJ2-7; TRBD2 aligns across 8 bases. The CDR3 spans 14 residues. CDR1 is SGHRS and CDR2 is YFSETQ in the germline V gene. J was trimmed by 6 bases and V by 0 bases; bases with no gene match: 5. CDR3 sequence reads: CASSLESGRCEQYF. Written as DNA, the CDR3 is TGCGCCAGCAGCTTGGAGAGCGGGAGATGCGAGCAGTACTTC.

With regard to this clonotype: The junction shows a germline mismatch at one end, possibly a read error. The V gene is TRBV20-1, the J gene TRBJ2-5, with 7 bases aligning to TRBD2. Looked up from germline, CDR1 is DFQATT and CDR2 is SNEGSKA (reference sequence). There are 12 residues in the CDR3. The CDR3 here is CSAGGLVETQNF. DNA for the CDR3: TGCAGTGCTGGCGGACTAGTGGAGACCCAGAACTTC.

The genes are TRBV2 and TRBJ2-5, with D tentatively TRBD1 or TRBD2 (7 bases each). The CDR3 has 16 residues. V lost 7 bases and J 2 bases, leaving 20 bases between the germline ends. Germline CDR1 and CDR2: SNHLY and FYNNEI. The CDR3 DNA is TGTGCCAGCACGGGCGGGAGAGGGGGCCCTCAAGAGACCCAGTACTTC. This gives the protein CASTGGRGGPQETQYF.

The chain joins TRBV7-6 to TRBJ1-2; perhaps TRBD1 as D (5 bases). Germline values: CDR1 SGHVS, CDR2 FNYEAQ. The length of the CDR3 is 13 residues. Trimming took off 6 bases at V and 7 bases at J, with 15 bases between the two ends. The CDR3 sequence is CASSLYGGVGYTF. CDR3 DNA: TGTGCCAGCAGTCTCTACGGAGGGGTTGGCTACACCTTC.

This chain joins TRBV27 and TRBJ1-2; TRBD1 agrees at 9 bases. There are 14 residues in the CDR3. V was pared by 5 bases and J by 5 bases, with 6 bases of the junction left unmatched. The germline gives CDR1 MNHEY, CDR2 SMNVEV (reference sequence). CDR3 sequence (DNA): TGTGCCAGCAGTGGACAGGGGTGGGGATATGGCTACACCTTC. It yields the protein CASSGQGWGYGYTF.

In the case of this clonotype: Being one base from a much bigger clone, this may be a read error. The rearrangement joins TRBV27 to TRBJ2-1; 11 bases fit TRBD2. The CDR3 runs to 16 residues. Germline V lookup: CDR1 MNHEY, CDR2 SMNVEV (reference sequence). CDR3 DNA sequence: TGTGCCAGCAGTTCACTAGCGGGAGTTTCCTGCAATGAGCAGTTCTTC. This translates into CASSSLAGVSCNEQFF.

The rearrangement links TRBV29-1 to TRBJ2-7; D is possibly TRBD2 (5 bases). CDR1 SQVTM and CDR2 ANQGSEA come from the germline V gene. The CDR3 consists of 13 residues. Trimming removed 4 bases from V and 7 bases from J, with 17 bases in between. The CDR3 DNA reads TGCAGCGTTGCACTAGGGAACTGGGAAGAGCAGTACTTC. It codes for CSVALGNWEEQYF.

This clonotype was picked up a small number of times. The rearrangement uses TRBV11-2 and TRBJ2-7; either TRBD1 or TRBD2 may fit D (5 bases each). The end of the DNA is better explained by TRBJ2-5, so the J call may be wrong. The CDR3 length is 13 residues. Germline CDR1 reads SGHAT; CDR2 reads FQNNGV. The CDR3 nucleotides read TGTGCCAGCAGCTATAGGGACCCACCGACCCAGTACTTC. Its translation: CASSYRDPPTQYF.

This clonotype was observed a few times. The chain employs TRBV12-3 or TRBV12-4 and TRBJ2-7; 15 bases are shared with TRBD2. The V gene end was trimmed by 1 base and the J gene end by 3 bases; junction bases not matched to a gene: 4. The CDR3 contains 17 residues. Written as DNA, the CDR3 is TGTGCCAGCAGTTTAGGGACTAGCGGGAGGGGATTCTACGAGCAGTACTTC. This sequence encodes CASSLGTSGRGFYEQYF.

To note about this clonotype: Germline is not matched at one junction end, which may reflect a read error. V is TRBV11-3 and J is TRBJ2-1; 12 bases match TRBD2. The CDR3 covers 16 residues. Germline V CDR1 and CDR2: SGHNT, YENEEA. The CDR3: CVSSHGGASGRGEQFF. The CDR3 DNA reads TGTGTCAGCAGCCATGGGGGAGCTAGCGGGAGGGGTGAGCAGTTCTTC. Full variable domain (rest looked up from reference TRBV11-3 and TRBJ2-1): EAGVVQSPRYKIIEKKQPVAFWCNPISGHNTLYWYLQNLGQGPELLIRYENEEAVDDSQLPKDRFSAERLKGVDSTLKIQPAELGDSAVYLCVSSHGGASGRGEQFFGPGTRLTVL.

This clonotype came up many times. This rearrangement joins TRBV7-2 to TRBJ2-3, with D perhaps TRBD2 (5 bases). This CDR3 region has 13 residues. Germline V lookup: CDR1 SGHTA, CDR2 FQGNSA. Trimming removed 5 bases from V and 9 bases from J, with 15 bases in between. This CDR3 reads CASSLEAEATQYF. The CDR3, as DNA: TGTGCCAGCAGCCTAGAGGCGGAGGCCACGCAGTATTTT.

The table lists this clonotype with a few counts. CDR3 protein: CASSPIRGRGYNEQFF. CDR3 sequence (DNA): TGCGCCAGCAGCCCGATAAGGGGGAGAGGATACAATGAGCAGTTCTTC. The genes are TRBV4-1 and TRBJ2-1; possible D gene TRBD1, 6 bases. V lost 4 bases to trimming and J lost 4 bases, with 17 bases between them. Germline CDR1 and CDR2: MGHRA and YSYEKL. The CDR3 totals 16 residues.

The sample holds a few counts of this clonotype. The CDR3 is CASSQGLRLVGKDTQYF. CDR3 bases: TGTGCCAGCAGCCAAGGCCTCCGGCTTGTGGGAAAAGATACGCAGTATTTT. V usage is TRBV3-1 and J usage is TRBJ2-3; D remains ambiguous. From germline, CDR1 is LGHDT and CDR2 YNNKEL (reference sequence). V was trimmed by 1 base and J by 5 bases, leaving 19 bases between them. The CDR3 has 17 amino acids.

The rearrangement links TRBV7-9 to TRBJ2-3; the D is unclear. This CDR3 region has 13 residues. Germline CDR1 SEHNR, CDR2 FQNEAQ (reference sequence). Trimming pared 5 bases from V and 4 bases from J, leaving 10 bases between. In DNA form, the CDR3 reads TGTGCCAGCAGCCAACCGAACCCAGATACGCAGTATTTT. This codes for CASSQPNPDTQYF.

The J gene is TRBJ2-7, the V gene TRBV7-2, with 7 bases identical to TRBD2. The V segment lost 4 bases and the J segment 2 bases; nucleotides outside the gene matches: 8. Germline CDR1 is SGHTA and CDR2 is FQGNSA. The CDR3 runs 15 residues. Written as DNA, the CDR3 is TGTGCCAGCAGCTCGGGAGCGGGAAGTACCTACGAGCAGTACTTC. Protein: CASSSGAGSTYEQYF.

This sequence joins TRBV27 and TRBJ1-2, with D maybe TRBD1 (5 bases). This CDR3 comprises 13 residues. CDR1 MNHEY and CDR2 SMNVEV come from the germline V gene (reference sequence). V was shortened by 10 bases and J by 6 bases, with 18 bases between the two germline ends. CDR3 residues: CATAWQGGHGYTF. The CDR3, as DNA: TGTGCCACCGCATGGCAGGGAGGGCATGGCTACACCTTC.

CDR3 region: CSARDNSGGSSPLHF. CDR3 DNA: TGCAGTGCTAGAGATAATTCGGGGGGGAGTTCACCCCTCCACTTT. This chain connects TRBV20-1 to TRBJ1-6; D is perhaps TRBD1 (5 bases). Per the germline V gene, CDR1 is DFQATT and CDR2 is SNEGSKA (reference sequence). V was shortened by 0 bases and J by 9 bases, with 15 bases between the two germline ends. The CDR3 is made up of 15 amino acids.